This TCR beta chain was found in a study of T-cell memory formation after mild COVID-19. On the study more broadly: Largely, the TCR clusters proved donor specific. Findings and limits, study-wide: CD4+ contracting clones were mainly CM and EM; CD8+ ones, EMRA. Pre-infection memory held some responding clones, suggesting pre-existing cross-reactive T cells responded.

Trimming took 6 bases from V and 3 from J; bases not matched to a gene: 5. CDR1 and CDR2 (germline): KGHSH, LQKENI. CDR3 length: 14 amino acids. With respect to this clonotype: Its antigen is currently unknown.

5'RACE with constant-segment primers built TCRalpha and TCRbeta cDNA libraries with UMIs. TCRdb re-analysed the 5' RACE reads in MiXCR, keeping a single row per CDR3 protein. The sample yields under 200,000 distinct CDR3 sequences, around a third seen once. The chain has TRBV18 and TRBJ1-5, with 7 bases that match TRBD1. The sequenced sample was PBMCs or a T cell subset sorted from them (not recorded which). This TCR was sampled from an adult woman who had mild COVID-19 (a few samples of this study predate the infection). Cell type and time point are not known. The CDR3 protein is CASSRDRVNQPQHF. For the CDR3, the DNA is TGTGCCAGCTCGCGCGACAGGGTCAATCAGCCCCAGCATTTT.